This T cell receptor (beta chain) was identified in a study of blood T cell repertoires in COVID-19. Study at large: Samples taken during acute and convalescent COVID-19 were collected in the United States, Italy and Spain. T cells, B-cell-depleted T cells, or PBMCs provided the cDNA or gDNA that served as material.

The CDR3 spans 13 residues. CDR1 and CDR2 from the germline V gene are SGHRS and YFSETQ. Trimming removed 5 bases from V and 3 bases from J; junction bases left unmatched: 4. Assay used: immunoSEQ multiplex PCR; TCRdb lists only in-frame clones, some missing. The sample gives 200,000 to 300,000 clones, about 79% of which show up once; around 2.5% is in the top ten. The receptor's source is a man aged 35-49 years who had recovered from COVID-19. The rearrangement uses TRBV5-1 and TRBJ2-5; 7 nucleotides agree with TRBD2. The sequencing sample was made of peripheral blood. This chain's CDR3 is CASSREGEETQYF. The CDR3 DNA reads as TGCGCCAGCAGTAGGGAGGGCGAAGAGACCCAGTACTTC.